This T cell receptor (beta chain) came from a study of CXCR3-negative and CXCR3-positive naive CD8 T cells. Carrying UMI labels, the TRB cDNA libraries were prepared through 5' RACE. With the 5' RACE reads reprocessed, TCRdb shows one record per CDR3 protein and no DNA. This table lists roughly 100,000 distinct CDR3 sequences. The CDR3 sequence is 16 residues long. The germline gives CDR1 SQVTM, CDR2 ANQGSEA. The sample taken for sequencing was naive CXCR3- CD8+ T cells from blood. As for subset: CD45RO-CCR7+CD27+CD95- naive CD8+ T cells lacking CXCR3 (TNR3-). V gene TRBV29-1 combines with J gene TRBJ2-1. The origin of this receptor is a human donor in good health. Some clones in this sample may be carry-over from other donors' samples. The CDR3: CSVETGRQGPYNEQFF.